One and the same sample provided the 21 T cell receptor beta chains below, sequenced in a study of cytomegalovirus exposure and HLA in healthy donors. The PCR employed 60 Vbeta primers together with 13 Jbeta primers. TCRdb's table, derived via immunoSEQ multiplex PCR, lists solely in-frame clones and lacks some. Among 150,000 to 200,000 clones listed, under 70% were seen once. Specimen: PBMCs. The receptors originated from a man aged 30 to 39 in good health and CMV-seropositive.

V usage is TRBV5-4 and J usage is TRBJ1-2, with 9 positions matching TRBD1. Germline trimming cut 0 bases from V and 7 bases from J; bases unmatched to any gene: 4. Germline CDR1 and CDR2: SGHNT and YYREEE (reference sequence). This CDR3 comprises 14 residues. As DNA, the CDR3 is TGTGCCAGCAGCTTGGACAGGGGGCCGGCTGGCTACACCTTC. This sequence encodes CASSLDRGPAGYTF.

The chain employs TRBV18 and TRBJ1-2; D is perhaps TRBD1 (5 bases). The CDR3 has 14 residues. The germline V gene encodes CDR1 KGHSH and CDR2 LQKENI. V was trimmed by 2 bases and J by 8 bases, leaving 15 bases between them. The CDR3 sequence: CASSPSQGSGGYTF. The CDR3 nucleotides are TGTGCCAGCTCACCAAGCCAGGGTTCGGGCGGCTACACCTTC.

This clone was observed once. J is TRBJ1-3 and V is TRBV19; tentative D call: TRBD1 (6 bases). Germline V gene data show CDR1 as LNHDA and CDR2 as SQIVND (reference sequence). V lost 7 bases to trimming and J lost 0 bases, with 13 bases between them. This CDR3 has 15 residues. The CDR3 reads CASIPRGLSGNTIYF. For the CDR3, the DNA is TGTGCCAGTATCCCCAGGGGCCTCTCTGGAAACACCATATATTTT.

Turning to this clone: The junction departs from germline at one end; a sequencing error may be responsible. The CDR3 reads CASSPLRRGRLIPQNF. CDR3 bases: TGTGCCAGCTCACCACTACGGCGGGGACGCCTCATCCCCCAAAACTTC. This chain connects TRBV18 to TRBJ2-7; tentatively, D is TRBD2 (6 bases). CDR1 KGHSH and CDR2 LQKENI come from the germline V gene. The CDR3 runs 16 residues.

J is TRBJ2-3 and V is TRBV6-6, with no clear D. The CDR3 length is 11 residues. V lost 5 bases to trimming and J lost 5 bases, with 5 bases between them. CDR1 is MNHNY and CDR2 is SVGAGI in the germline V gene (reference sequence). DNA of the CDR3: TGTGCCAGCAGTCAGATAGATACGCAGTATTTT. Its translation: CASSQIDTQYF.

The genes are TRBV19 and TRBJ2-1; TRBD2 aligns across 9 bases. The CDR3 extends over 14 amino acids. V shed 6 bases, J shed 10 bases, and the junction held 10 bases outside the gene matches. Germline V gives CDR1 LNHDA, CDR2 SQIVND (reference sequence). The CDR3 region is CASSPSGAGGEQFF. The CDR3 nucleotides are TGTGCCAGTAGCCCGTCGGGGGCGGGAGGGGAGCAGTTCTTC.

This clone was picked up a small number of times. The J gene is TRBJ1-4, the V gene TRBV29-1, with TRBD1 as a possible D gene (5 bases). Germline V gives CDR1 SQVTM, CDR2 ANQGSEA. The V end lost 6 bases, the J end lost 4 bases, and 12 bases lay between the germline ends. This CDR3 has 13 amino acids. Here the CDR3 DNA reads TGCAGCGTACGGCAGGGAGGTAATGAAAAACTGTTTTTT. This encodes CSVRQGGNEKLFF.

The chain uses TRBV6-1 and TRBJ2-5, with 11 positions matching TRBD1. The CDR3 is made up of 14 amino acids. V shed 5 bases, J shed 7 bases, and the junction held 6 bases outside the gene matches. CDR1 is MNHNS, CDR2 SASEGT, per germline. The CDR3 bases are TGTGCCAGCAGTATCGGACAGGGGGCCGTGACCCAGTACTTC. This encodes CASSIGQGAVTQYF.

The chain is built from TRBV11-2 and TRBJ1-1; the D is unclear. In germline, CDR1 is SGHAT, CDR2 FQNNGV. Trimming removed 2 bases at V and 1 base at J, with 5 bases between. There are 13 residues in the CDR3. This chain's CDR3 is CASSLQSNTEAFF. CDR3 DNA: TGTGCCAGCAGCTTACAATCGAACACTGAAGCTTTCTTT.

This clone has only a few counts. The chain has TRBV13 and TRBJ1-1, with unresolved D. With 5 bases removed from V and 4 bases from J, the gap between germline ends came to 11 bases. Germline loops: CDR1 PRHDT, CDR2 FYEKMQ (reference sequence). The CDR3 loop spans 13 amino acids. The CDR3 here is CASSRGVSTEAFF. The DNA for the CDR3 is TGTGCCAGCAGCAGAGGAGTCAGCACTGAAGCTTTCTTT.

J is TRBJ1-1 and V is TRBV9, with D perhaps matching TRBD1 (5 bases). From germline, CDR1 is SGDLS and CDR2 YYNGEE. The V end was cut by 4 bases, the J end by 1 base, with 8 bases between. This CDR3 is 13 amino acids long. DNA of the CDR3: TGTGCCAGCAGCCCCCAGGGGAACACTGAAGCTTTCTTT. It yields the protein CASSPQGNTEAFF.

The rearrangement links TRBV7-8 to TRBJ1-3, with D hard to call. In germline, CDR1 is SGHVS, CDR2 FQNEAQ. V lost 3 bases, J lost 4 bases, and 13 bases lay in between. The CDR3 length is 15 residues. The CDR3 loop is CASSFDGVPGNTIYF. For the CDR3, the DNA is TGTGCCAGCAGCTTCGACGGGGTCCCAGGAAACACCATATATTTT.

There are a few counts of this clone. J is TRBJ2-7 and V is TRBV5-4, with D maybe TRBD2 (6 bases). This CDR3 has 15 residues. Trimming took 3 bases from V and 4 from J, leaving 17 bases between them. Looked up from germline, CDR1 is SGHNT and CDR2 is YYREEE (reference sequence). CDR3 amino acids: CASSSRRLGGYEQYF. Here the CDR3 DNA reads TGTGCCAGCAGCTCTCGGCGTTTGGGGGGATACGAGCAGTACTTC.

J is TRBJ2-5 and V is TRBV7-7, with 10 bases matching TRBD1. CDR1 SSHAT and CDR2 FNYEAQ come from the germline V gene (reference sequence). Losses at the gene ends were 5 bases for V and 5 bases for J; bases not matched to a gene: 8. This CDR3 is built from 15 residues. This CDR3 is CASSQTGGAGETQYF. The CDR3 DNA follows: TGTGCCAGCAGCCAGACAGGGGGCGCGGGGGAGACCCAGTACTTC.

The V gene is TRBV4-2, the J gene TRBJ2-6; the match to TRBD1 covers 11 bases. J lost 0 bases, V lost 2 bases, and 12 bases had no gene match. This CDR3 is 21 amino acids long. In germline, CDR1 is LGHNA, CDR2 YNFKEQ. The CDR3 DNA reads TGTGCCAGCAGCCAACAAATCTTTGGGACAGGGGGAATCTCTGGGGCCAACGTCCTGACTTTC. It is translated as CASSQQIFGTGGISGANVLTF.

This chain connects TRBV4-1 to TRBJ1-3, with TRBD1 identical over 7 bases. This CDR3 is 16 amino acids long. V gave up 3 bases and J gave up 2 bases; unmatched junction bases: 7. Germline-derived CDR1 and CDR2 are MGHRA and YSYEKL. The CDR3 is CASSHLTGQAGNTIYF. DNA for the CDR3: TGCGCCAGCAGCCATCTTACCGGACAGGCTGGAAACACCATATATTTT.

The chain combines TRBV19 with TRBJ1-5, with D unresolved. Between the trimmed V and J ends, which lost 4 bases and 4 bases, there was a span of 8 bases. Germline V lookup: CDR1 LNHDA, CDR2 SQIVND (reference sequence). The CDR3 runs to 13 residues. DNA for the CDR3: TGTGCCAGTAGTAGGCAGATGAATCAGCCCCAGCATTTT. It yields the protein CASSRQMNQPQHF.

This clone was detected a few times. The chain employs TRBV19 and TRBJ1-2; no definite D call. V lost 5 bases and J lost 8, with 15 bases in between. Germline CDR1 LNHDA, CDR2 SQIVND (reference sequence). The CDR3 extends over 13 amino acids. The CDR3 loop reads CASSPRAGSGYTF. The CDR3, as DNA: TGTGCCAGTAGTCCCCGAGCGGGGTCCGGCTACACCTTC.

Only one count was recorded for this clone. This chain uses TRBV5-1 with TRBJ2-5, with 9 bases identical to TRBD1. The CDR3 contains 13 residues. Germline CDR1 reads SGHRS; CDR2 reads YFSETQ. Trimming cost V 4 bases and J 5 bases; bases outside gene matches: 3. CDR3 coding DNA: TGCGCCAGCAGCGAGGGGACAGGGGAGACCCAGTACTTC. Protein product: CASSEGTGETQYF. The variable domain in full, completed from reference TRBV5-1 and TRBJ2-5, reads KAGVTQTPRYLIKTRGQQVTLSCSPISGHRSVSWYQQTPGQGLQFLFEYFSETQRNKGNFPGRFSGRQFSNSRSEMNVSTLELGDSALYLCASSEGTGETQYFGPGTRLLVL.

The chain is built from TRBV2 and TRBJ1-4; no clear D gene. This CDR3 has 15 residues. The germline V gene has CDR1 SNHLY and CDR2 FYNNEI. Between the trimmed V and J ends, which lost 5 bases and 0 bases, there was a span of 10 bases. The CDR3 coding sequence is TGTGCCAGCAGTACCCGGGAACCAACTAATGAAAAACTGTTTTTT. Its translation: CASSTREPTNEKLFF.

In this sample, this clone turned up once. The V and J genes are TRBV6-5 and TRBJ2-3, with 8 bases lining up with TRBD2. CDR1 and CDR2 (germline): MNHEY, SVGAGI. The V segment lost 6 bases and the J segment 2 bases; nucleotides outside the gene matches: 7. This CDR3 contains 15 residues. The CDR3 DNA reads TGTGCCAGCAGGCCTACTAGCGGACCCACAGATACGCAGTATTTT. Amino acid sequence: CASRPTSGPTDTQYF.